A selection of T cell receptor beta chains follows, all from one sample in a study of blood T cell repertoires in COVID-19. TCRdb's table, derived via immunoSEQ multiplex PCR, lists solely in-frame clones and lacks some. The sample shows roughly 500,000 clones, 75% to 90% of them seen only once. Sequencing was carried out using peripheral blood. These receptors all stem from a man aged 18-30 years with COVID-19, enrolled during active disease. The CDR3 runs from the conserved cysteine through the conserved F or W. Fields, in order: D gene, V gene, J gene, clone size, CDR3 protein, CDR3 DNA. A D gene is named only where the DNA matches it firmly. Where a row states a size, it is once, few, many or the class of an expanded clone; other rows omit it.

D gene: TRBD1; V gene: TRBV7-9; J gene: TRBJ2-7; clone size: .; CDR3 protein: CASSGQGRGEQYF; CDR3 DNA: TGTGCCAGCAGCGGACAGGGCCGAGGCGAGCAGTACTTC
D gene: .; V gene: TRBV19; J gene: TRBJ1-1; clone size: .; CDR3 protein: CASSPTGPEAFF; CDR3 DNA: TGTGCCAGTAGTCCGACAGGCCCTGAAGCTTTCTTT
D gene: TRBD1; V gene: TRBV6-5; J gene: TRBJ2-3; clone size: .; CDR3 protein: CASRYRGTGVRDTQYF; CDR3 DNA: TGTGCCAGCAGATACAGAGGGACAGGGGTACGAGATACGCAGTATTTT
D gene: TRBD1; V gene: TRBV5-1; J gene: TRBJ2-1; clone size: .; CDR3 protein: CASYKGAPYNEQFF; CDR3 DNA: TGCGCCAGCTATAAGGGGGCTCCCTACAATGAGCAGTTCTTC
D gene: TRBD1; V gene: TRBV19; J gene: TRBJ1-5; clone size: .; CDR3 protein: CASSIGHRGSNQPQHF; CDR3 DNA: TGTGCCAGTAGTATAGGTCACAGGGGAAGCAATCAGCCCCAGCATTTT
D gene: .; V gene: TRBV5-1; J gene: TRBJ2-5; clone size: .; CDR3 protein: CASSLSNQGPTQYF; CDR3 DNA: TGCGCCAGCAGCTTGAGTAACCAGGGTCCGACCCAGTACTTC
D gene: .; V gene: TRBV2; J gene: TRBJ2-2; clone size: once; CDR3 protein: CASSAATANTGELFF; CDR3 DNA: TGTGCCAGCAGTGCTGCGACAGCGAACACCGGGGAGCTGTTTTTT
D gene: .; V gene: TRBV3-1/TRBV3-2; J gene: TRBJ1-6; clone size: few; CDR3 protein: CASSQRTGPYNSPLHF; CDR3 DNA: TGTGCCAGCAGCCAGAGAACAGGGCCTTATAATTCACCCCTCCACTTT
D gene: .; V gene: TRBV27; J gene: TRBJ2-1; clone size: once; CDR3 protein: CASSFEGAYNEQFF; CDR3 DNA: TGTGCCAGCAGTTTCGAGGGGGCCTACAATGAGCAGTTCTTC
D gene: .; V gene: TRBV28; J gene: TRBJ2-5; clone size: once; CDR3 protein: CASSFPRQETQYF; CDR3 DNA: TGTGCCAGCAGTTTTCCGCGTCAAGAGACCCAGTACTTC
D gene: .; V gene: TRBV3-1/TRBV3-2; J gene: TRBJ1-2; clone size: .; CDR3 protein: CASSPRPGGGADYGYTF; CDR3 DNA: TGTGCCAGCAGCCCCCGACCTGGGGGGGGCGCGGACTATGGCTACACCTTC
D gene: .; V gene: TRBV3-1/TRBV3-2; J gene: TRBJ1-5; clone size: .; CDR3 protein: CASSQRGGRGQDQPQHF; CDR3 DNA: TGTGCCAGCAGCCAACGGGGGGGACGGGGTCAAGATCAGCCCCAGCATTTT
D gene: .; V gene: TRBV7-2; J gene: TRBJ2-3; clone size: .; CDR3 protein: CASSSDRYTQYF; CDR3 DNA: TGTGCCAGCAGCAGCGACCGATATACGCAGTATTTT
D gene: .; V gene: TRBV7-9; J gene: TRBJ2-1; clone size: .; CDR3 protein: CASSLGQGQFF; CDR3 DNA: TGTGCCAGCAGCTTAGGTCAGGGGCAGTTCTTC
D gene: .; V gene: TRBV5-6; J gene: TRBJ1-2; clone size: .; CDR3 protein: CASNPVEVPYGYTF; CDR3 DNA: TGTGCCAGCAACCCTGTGGAGGTCCCGTATGGCTACACCTTC
D gene: TRBD2; V gene: TRBV7-9; J gene: TRBJ2-2; clone size: .; CDR3 protein: CASSLGLAGGTGELFF; CDR3 DNA: TGTGCCAGCAGCCTTGGACTAGCGGGGGGCACCGGGGAGCTGTTTTTT
D gene: .; V gene: TRBV7-3; J gene: TRBJ1-1; clone size: .; CDR3 protein: CASSLGAGETAFF; CDR3 DNA: TGTGCCAGCAGCTTAGGGGCAGGGGAAACGGCTTTCTTT
D gene: TRBD2; V gene: TRBV6-5; J gene: TRBJ2-1; clone size: .; CDR3 protein: CASSSRREAYNEQFF; CDR3 DNA: TGTGCCAGCAGTTCCCGTCGGGAGGCCTACAATGAGCAGTTCTTC
D gene: .; V gene: TRBV20-1; J gene: TRBJ2-2; clone size: .; CDR3 protein: CSATRTGELFF; CDR3 DNA: TGCAGTGCTACCAGAACCGGGGAGCTGTTTTTT
D gene: TRBD2; V gene: TRBV10-1; J gene: TRBJ2-3; clone size: .; CDR3 protein: CASSEEGLWRVCTDTQYF; CDR3 DNA: TGCGCCAGCAGTGAGGAGGGACTATGGAGGGTCTGCACAGATACGCAGTATTTT
D gene: .; V gene: TRBV6-5; J gene: TRBJ1-1; clone size: .; CDR3 protein: CASSYAAVTEAFF; CDR3 DNA: TGTGCCAGCAGTTATGCCGCAGTCACTGAAGCTTTCTTT
D gene: TRBD1; V gene: TRBV19; J gene: TRBJ1-2; clone size: .; CDR3 protein: CASSIYGRGRRIYGYTF; CDR3 DNA: TGTGCCAGTAGTATTTATGGCAGGGGGCGCAGGATCTATGGCTACACCTTC
D gene: .; V gene: TRBV6-5; J gene: TRBJ2-5; clone size: .; CDR3 protein: CASSRTGTPPTQYF; CDR3 DNA: TGTGCCAGCAGTCGCACCGGGACACCCCCAACCCAGTACTTC
D gene: TRBD2; V gene: TRBV19; J gene: TRBJ2-3; clone size: .; CDR3 protein: CASSTGTSGNTDTQYF; CDR3 DNA: TGTGCCAGTAGTACGGGGACTAGCGGTAACACAGATACGCAGTATTTT
D gene: TRBD2; V gene: TRBV11-2; J gene: TRBJ2-5; clone size: .; CDR3 protein: CASSLGLADQETQYF; CDR3 DNA: TGTGCCAGCAGCCTCGGACTAGCGGACCAAGAGACCCAGTACTTC
D gene: .; V gene: TRBV7-7; J gene: TRBJ1-6; clone size: once; CDR3 protein: CASSLGGSSPLHF; CDR3 DNA: TGTGCCAGCAGCTTAGGCGGATCTTCACCCCTCCACTTT
D gene: TRBD2; V gene: TRBV23-1; J gene: TRBJ2-1; clone size: .; CDR3 protein: CAESGESSYNEQFF; CDR3 DNA: TGCGCCGAGAGCGGGGAAAGCTCCTACAATGAGCAGTTCTTC
D gene: .; V gene: TRBV28; J gene: TRBJ2-7; clone size: few; CDR3 protein: CASGHYQGLREQYF; CDR3 DNA: TGTGCCAGCGGGCACTACCAGGGATTGAGGGAGCAGTACTTC
D gene: .; V gene: TRBV18; J gene: TRBJ2-5; clone size: .; CDR3 protein: CASSPGVQETQYF; CDR3 DNA: TGTGCCAGCTCACCCGGGGTCCAAGAGACCCAGTACTTC
D gene: .; V gene: TRBV19; J gene: TRBJ1-1; clone size: .; CDR3 protein: CASSYQTQAFF; CDR3 DNA: TGTGCCAGTAGCTATCAAACGCAAGCTTTCTTT
D gene: TRBD2; V gene: TRBV10-1; J gene: TRBJ2-1; clone size: .; CDR3 protein: CASSPGTSGYNEQFF; CDR3 DNA: TGCGCCAGCAGCCCCGGGACTAGCGGATACAATGAGCAGTTCTTC
D gene: TRBD1; V gene: TRBV5-4; J gene: TRBJ2-2; clone size: .; CDR3 protein: CASSLNRGLNTGELFF; CDR3 DNA: TGTGCCAGCAGCTTGAACAGGGGGCTAAACACCGGGGAGCTGTTTTTT
D gene: TRBD2; V gene: TRBV6-6; J gene: TRBJ2-5; clone size: once; CDR3 protein: CASSRSGLAAKQETQYF; CDR3 DNA: TGTGCCAGCAGCCGATCTGGACTAGCGGCCAAACAAGAGACCCAGTACTTC
D gene: TRBD2; V gene: TRBV3-1/TRBV3-2; J gene: TRBJ2-5; clone size: once; CDR3 protein: CASSEWGGLAGDQETQYF; CDR3 DNA: TGTGCCAGCAGCGAATGGGGTGGGCTAGCGGGAGACCAAGAGACCCAGTACTTC
D gene: TRBD2; V gene: TRBV11-2; J gene: TRBJ2-7; clone size: .; CDR3 protein: CASSRLASYEQYF; CDR3 DNA: TGTGCCAGCAGTCGACTAGCTTCCTACGAGCAGTACTTC
D gene: .; V gene: TRBV12-5; J gene: TRBJ1-4; clone size: .; CDR3 protein: CASGLVSRVGGGKLIYEKLFF; CDR3 DNA: TGTGCTAGTGGTTTGGTTTCCCGAGTGGGAGGGGGGAAGTTGATCTATGAAAAACTGTTTTTT
D gene: TRBD2; V gene: TRBV6-6; J gene: TRBJ2-1; clone size: .; CDR3 protein: CASSYSIGLGNEQFF; CDR3 DNA: TGTGCCAGCAGTTACTCGATAGGACTAGGGAATGAGCAGTTCTTC
D gene: .; V gene: TRBV7-9; J gene: TRBJ2-7; clone size: .; CDR3 protein: CASSLGQKGYYEQYF; CDR3 DNA: TGTGCCAGCAGCTTAGGACAGAAAGGGTACTACGAGCAGTACTTC
D gene: .; V gene: TRBV6-1; J gene: TRBJ2-7; clone size: .; CDR3 protein: CASSERDGPYEQYF; CDR3 DNA: TGTGCCAGCAGTGAGCGGGACGGTCCCTACGAGCAGTACTTC
D gene: .; V gene: TRBV5-4; J gene: TRBJ2-5; clone size: few; CDR3 protein: CASSSPGVGETQYF; CDR3 DNA: TGTGCCAGCAGCTCCCCGGGAGTGGGGGAGACCCAGTACTTC
D gene: .; V gene: TRBV7-3; J gene: TRBJ2-2; clone size: .; CDR3 protein: CASSLSGTGELFF; CDR3 DNA: TGTGCCAGCAGCTTATCCGGCACCGGGGAGCTGTTTTTT
D gene: .; V gene: TRBV6-5; J gene: TRBJ1-5; clone size: .; CDR3 protein: CASSYDRFNQPQHF; CDR3 DNA: TGTGCCAGCAGTTACGACAGGTTCAATCAGCCCCAGCATTTT
D gene: .; V gene: TRBV7-8; J gene: TRBJ2-3; clone size: .; CDR3 protein: CASSPNLQVTVIRHF; CDR3 DNA: TGTGCCAGCAGCCCGAACCTTCAGGTCACGGTAATACGGCATTTT
D gene: .; V gene: TRBV19; J gene: TRBJ2-5; clone size: .; CDR3 protein: CASSIKGEWETQYF; CDR3 DNA: TGTGCCAGTAGTATAAAGGGGGAGTGGGAGACCCAGTACTTC
D gene: .; V gene: TRBV9; J gene: TRBJ2-1; clone size: few; CDR3 protein: CASSPLVRGSYNEQFF; CDR3 DNA: TGTGCCAGCAGCCCGTTAGTAAGGGGCTCCTACAATGAGCAGTTCTTC
D gene: TRBD1; V gene: TRBV6-5; J gene: TRBJ1-5; clone size: few; CDR3 protein: CASSYSRTGVQPQHF; CDR3 DNA: TGTGCCAGCAGTTACAGCCGGACAGGGGTCCAGCCCCAGCATTTT
D gene: .; V gene: TRBV2; J gene: TRBJ2-2; clone size: .; CDR3 protein: CASSAGTRPLNTGELFF; CDR3 DNA: TGTGCCAGCAGTGCCGGGACTCGCCCCCTGAACACCGGGGAGCTGTTTTTT
D gene: .; V gene: TRBV25-1; J gene: TRBJ1-4; clone size: .; CDR3 protein: CASSVTDPNEKLFF; CDR3 DNA: TGTGCCAGCAGCGTGACAGACCCTAACGAAAAACTGTTTTTT